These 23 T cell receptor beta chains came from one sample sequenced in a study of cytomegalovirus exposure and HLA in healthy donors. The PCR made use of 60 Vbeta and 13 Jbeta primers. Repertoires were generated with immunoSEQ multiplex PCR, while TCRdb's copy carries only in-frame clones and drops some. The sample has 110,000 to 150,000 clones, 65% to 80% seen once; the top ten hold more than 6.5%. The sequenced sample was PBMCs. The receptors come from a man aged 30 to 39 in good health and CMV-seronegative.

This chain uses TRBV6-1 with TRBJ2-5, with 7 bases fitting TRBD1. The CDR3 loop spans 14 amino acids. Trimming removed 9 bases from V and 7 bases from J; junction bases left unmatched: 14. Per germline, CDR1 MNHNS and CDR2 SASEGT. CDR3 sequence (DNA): TGTGCCAGTGAAAGAAAGACAGGGACGGGGACCCAGTACTTC. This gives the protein CASERKTGTGTQYF.

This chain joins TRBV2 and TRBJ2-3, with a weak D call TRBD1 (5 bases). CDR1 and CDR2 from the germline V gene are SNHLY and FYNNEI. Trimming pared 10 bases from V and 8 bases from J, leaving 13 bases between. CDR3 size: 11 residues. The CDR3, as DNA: TGTGCCACCCAGGGCATAGTTACGCAGTATTTT. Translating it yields CATQGIVTQYF.

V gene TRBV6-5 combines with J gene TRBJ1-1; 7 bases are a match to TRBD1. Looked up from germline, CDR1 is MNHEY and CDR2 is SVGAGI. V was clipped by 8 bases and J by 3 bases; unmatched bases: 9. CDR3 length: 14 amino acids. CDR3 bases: TGTGCCAGCTTGGCAGGGGGTATCTACACTGAAGCTTTCTTT. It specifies CASLAGGIYTEAFF.

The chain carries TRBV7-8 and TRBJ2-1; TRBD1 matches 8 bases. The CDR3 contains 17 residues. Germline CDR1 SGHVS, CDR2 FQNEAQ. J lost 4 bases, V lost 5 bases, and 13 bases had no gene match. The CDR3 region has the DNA TGTGCCAGCAGCCTCATGGGCGGACAGGGCGTTTACAATGAGCAGTTCTTC. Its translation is CASSLMGGQGVYNEQFF.

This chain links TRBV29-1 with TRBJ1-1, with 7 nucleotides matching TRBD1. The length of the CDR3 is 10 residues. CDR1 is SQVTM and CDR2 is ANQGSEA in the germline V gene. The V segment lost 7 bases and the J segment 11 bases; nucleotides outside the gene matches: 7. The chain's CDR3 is CSALTGEAFF. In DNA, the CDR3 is TGCAGCGCCCTAACAGGGGAGGCTTTCTTT.

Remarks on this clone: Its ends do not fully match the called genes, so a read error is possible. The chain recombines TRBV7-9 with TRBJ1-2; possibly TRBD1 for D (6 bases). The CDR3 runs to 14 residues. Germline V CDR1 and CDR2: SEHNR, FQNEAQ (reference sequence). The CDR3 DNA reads TGTTCCAGCAGCTTCTCCGGGACAAACTATGGCTACACCTTC. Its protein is CSSSFSGTNYGYTF.

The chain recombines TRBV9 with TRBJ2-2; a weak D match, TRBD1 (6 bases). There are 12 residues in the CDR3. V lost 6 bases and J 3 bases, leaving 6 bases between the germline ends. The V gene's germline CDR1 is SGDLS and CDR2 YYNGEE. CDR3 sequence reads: CASKGDTGELFF. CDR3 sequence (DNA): TGTGCCAGCAAGGGGGACACCGGGGAGCTGTTTTTT. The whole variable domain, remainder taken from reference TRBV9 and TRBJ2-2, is DSGVTQTPKHLITATGQRVTLRCSPRSGDLSVYWYQQSLDQGLQFLIQYYNGEERAKGNILERFSAQQFPDLHSELNLSSLELGDSALYFCASKGDTGELFFGEGSRLTVL.

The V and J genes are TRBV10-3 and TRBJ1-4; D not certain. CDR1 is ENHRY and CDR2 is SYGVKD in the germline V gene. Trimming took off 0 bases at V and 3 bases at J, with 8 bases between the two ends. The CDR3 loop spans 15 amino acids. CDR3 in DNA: TGTGCCATCAGTGAGTCGAGGGCGGCTAATGAAAAACTGTTTTTT. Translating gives CAISESRAANEKLFF.

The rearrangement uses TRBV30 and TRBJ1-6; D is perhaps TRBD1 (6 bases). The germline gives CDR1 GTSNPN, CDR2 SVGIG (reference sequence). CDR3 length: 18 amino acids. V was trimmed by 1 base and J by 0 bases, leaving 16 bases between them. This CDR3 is CAWSGMPGHSSYNSPLHF. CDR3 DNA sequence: TGTGCCTGGAGTGGAATGCCGGGACACAGCTCCTATAATTCACCCCTCCACTTT.

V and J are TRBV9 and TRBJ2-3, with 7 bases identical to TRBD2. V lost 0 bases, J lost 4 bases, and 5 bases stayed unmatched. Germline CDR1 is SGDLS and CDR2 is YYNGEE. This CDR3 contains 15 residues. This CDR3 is CASSVGPSGADTQYF. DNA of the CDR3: TGTGCCAGCAGCGTAGGGCCTAGCGGAGCAGATACGCAGTATTTT.

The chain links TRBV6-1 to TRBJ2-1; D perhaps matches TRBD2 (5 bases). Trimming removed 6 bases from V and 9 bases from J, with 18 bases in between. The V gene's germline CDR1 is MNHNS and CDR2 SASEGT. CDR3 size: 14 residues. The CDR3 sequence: CASSLNGGRGEQFF. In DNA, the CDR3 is TGTGCCAGCAGCCTTAATGGAGGCCGGGGTGAGCAGTTCTTC.

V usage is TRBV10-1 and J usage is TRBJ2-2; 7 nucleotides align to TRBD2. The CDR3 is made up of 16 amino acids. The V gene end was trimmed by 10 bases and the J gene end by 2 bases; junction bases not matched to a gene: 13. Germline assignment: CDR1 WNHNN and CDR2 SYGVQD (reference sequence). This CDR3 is CATLRISGANTGELFF. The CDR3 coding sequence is TGCGCCACCCTTAGAATAAGCGGGGCCAACACCGGGGAGCTGTTTTTT.

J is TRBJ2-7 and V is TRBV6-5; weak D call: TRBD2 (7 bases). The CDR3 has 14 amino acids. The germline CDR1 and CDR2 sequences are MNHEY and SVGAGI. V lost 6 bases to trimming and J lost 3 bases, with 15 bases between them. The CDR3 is CASSPEGGLYEQYF. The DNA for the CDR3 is TGTGCCAGCAGCCCTGAGGGGGGGCTCTACGAGCAGTACTTC.

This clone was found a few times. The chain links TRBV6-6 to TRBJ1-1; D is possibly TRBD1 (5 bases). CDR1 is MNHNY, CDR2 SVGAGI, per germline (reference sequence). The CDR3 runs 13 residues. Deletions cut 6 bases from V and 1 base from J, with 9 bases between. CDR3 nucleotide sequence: TGTGCCAGCAGCATTGACAGGAACACTGAAGCTTTCTTT. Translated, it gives CASSIDRNTEAFF.

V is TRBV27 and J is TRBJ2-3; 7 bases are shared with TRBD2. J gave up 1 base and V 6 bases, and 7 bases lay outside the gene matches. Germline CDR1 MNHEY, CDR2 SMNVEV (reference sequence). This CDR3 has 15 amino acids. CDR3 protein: CASSALAGGTDTQYF. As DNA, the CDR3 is TGTGCCAGCAGCGCTTTAGCGGGCGGCACAGATACGCAGTATTTT.

Written as DNA, the CDR3 is TGTGCCAGCAGCGGGACTAGCGGGAGTGTCGAGACCCAGTACTTC. Amino acids: CASSGTSGSVETQYF. J is TRBJ2-5 and V is TRBV9; TRBD2 matches 13 bases. Germline-derived CDR1 and CDR2 are SGDLS and YYNGEE. CDR3 length: 15 amino acids. Trimming removed 3 bases from V and 5 bases from J; junction bases left unmatched: 4.

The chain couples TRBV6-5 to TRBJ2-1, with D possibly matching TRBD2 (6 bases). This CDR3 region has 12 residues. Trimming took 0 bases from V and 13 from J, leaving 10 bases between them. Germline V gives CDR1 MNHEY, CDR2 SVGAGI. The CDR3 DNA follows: TGTGCCAGCAGTTACTCGGAGGGGTTTCAGTTCTTC. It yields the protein CASSYSEGFQFF.

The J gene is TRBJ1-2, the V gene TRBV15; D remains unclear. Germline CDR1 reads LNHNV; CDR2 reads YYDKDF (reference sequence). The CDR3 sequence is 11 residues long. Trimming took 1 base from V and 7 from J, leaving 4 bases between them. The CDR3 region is CATSRAGGYTF. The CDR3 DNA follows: TGTGCCACCAGCAGAGCAGGTGGCTACACCTTC.

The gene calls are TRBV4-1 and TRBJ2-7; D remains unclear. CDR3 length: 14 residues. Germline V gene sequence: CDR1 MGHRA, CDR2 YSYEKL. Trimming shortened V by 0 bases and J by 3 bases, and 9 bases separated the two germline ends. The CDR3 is CASSQEEAVYEQYF. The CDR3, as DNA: TGCGCCAGCAGCCAAGAAGAGGCGGTCTACGAGCAGTACTTC.

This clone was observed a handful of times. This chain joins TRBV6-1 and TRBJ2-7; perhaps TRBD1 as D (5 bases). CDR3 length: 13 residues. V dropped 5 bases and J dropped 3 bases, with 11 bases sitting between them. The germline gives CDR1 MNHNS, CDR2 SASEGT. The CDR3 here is CASSRTKGYEQYF. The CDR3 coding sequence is TGTGCCAGCAGTCGGACAAAGGGCTACGAGCAGTACTTC.

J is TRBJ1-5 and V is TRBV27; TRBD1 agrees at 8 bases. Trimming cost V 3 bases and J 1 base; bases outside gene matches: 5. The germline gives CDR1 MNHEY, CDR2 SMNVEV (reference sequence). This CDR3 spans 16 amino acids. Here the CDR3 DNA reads TGTGCCAGCAGTTTGGTGGCAGGGGGCAGCAATCAGCCCCAGCATTTT. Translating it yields CASSLVAGGSNQPQHF.

This CDR3 reads CSVLRVTQETQYF. For the CDR3, the DNA is TGCAGCGTTCTCCGGGTCACACAAGAGACCCAGTACTTC. This chain connects TRBV29-1 to TRBJ2-5; D uncertain. CDR1 SQVTM and CDR2 ANQGSEA come from the germline V gene. CDR3 length equals 13 residues. The V gene lost 5 bases and the J gene lost 2 bases, with 12 bases spanning the gap.

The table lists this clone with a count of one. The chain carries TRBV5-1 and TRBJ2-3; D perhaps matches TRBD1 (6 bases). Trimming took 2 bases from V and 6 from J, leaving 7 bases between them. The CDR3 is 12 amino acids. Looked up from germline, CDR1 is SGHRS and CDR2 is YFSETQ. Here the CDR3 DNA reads TGCGCCAGCAGCTTACAGGGCGATACGCAGTATTTT. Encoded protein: CASSLQGDTQYF.